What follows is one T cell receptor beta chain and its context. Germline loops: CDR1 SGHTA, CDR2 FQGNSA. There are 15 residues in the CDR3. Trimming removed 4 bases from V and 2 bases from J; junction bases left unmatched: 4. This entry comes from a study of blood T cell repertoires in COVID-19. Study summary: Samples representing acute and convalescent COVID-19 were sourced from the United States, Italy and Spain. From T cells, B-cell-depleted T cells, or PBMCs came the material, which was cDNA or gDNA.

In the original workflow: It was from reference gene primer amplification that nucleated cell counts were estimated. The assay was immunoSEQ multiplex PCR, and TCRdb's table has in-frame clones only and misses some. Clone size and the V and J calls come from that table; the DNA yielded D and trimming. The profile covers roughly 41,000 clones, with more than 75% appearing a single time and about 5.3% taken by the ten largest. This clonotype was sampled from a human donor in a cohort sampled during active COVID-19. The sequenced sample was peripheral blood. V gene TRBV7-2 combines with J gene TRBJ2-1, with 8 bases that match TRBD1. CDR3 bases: TGTGCCAGCAGCTCTACCAGGGGGCCCTACAATGAGCAGTTCTTC. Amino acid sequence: CASSSTRGPYNEQFF.